The 29 T cell receptor beta chains listed next were all sequenced from one sample in a study of vaccination effects on CD4 cells after COVID-19. Sequenced by immunoSEQ multiplex PCR; TCRdb stores in-frame clones only, minus some. The sample lists some 29,000 clones, 55% to 70% occurring once. No antigen has been assigned to these receptors. Ahead of sequencing, the ViraFEST assay grew antigen-specific CD4+ T cells using viral peptide pools. Isolation of CD4+ T cells took place after more than 9 days of culture. Every participant took two doses of the BNT162b2 or mRNA-1273 vaccine. The starting material was CD4+ T cells from PBMCs cultured with SARS-CoV-2 spike peptides, obtained after COVID-19 vaccination. These receptors were obtained from a human donor who received a COVID-19 vaccine.

This clone appeared a single time. The rearrangement uses TRBV6-5 and TRBJ1-1; tentative D call: TRBD1 (5 bases). This CDR3 spans 15 amino acids. Trimming left V 2 bases short and J 4 bases short, with 14 bases between. The germline V gene has CDR1 MNHEY and CDR2 SVGAGI. CDR3 amino acids: CASSYVRGVGTEAFF. In DNA form, the CDR3 reads TGTGCCAGCAGTTACGTACGAGGGGTAGGCACTGAAGCTTTCTTT.

This clone was detected only a few times. The V call is TRBV6-1, the J call TRBJ1-2; D unclear. The germline V gene has CDR1 MNHNS and CDR2 SASEGT. Between the trimmed V and J ends, which lost 2 bases and 6 bases, there was a span of 7 bases. The CDR3 sequence is 12 residues long. The CDR3 DNA is TGTGCCAGCAGTGAAAGGGCAGATGGCTACACCTTC. This codes for CASSERADGYTF.

This rearrangement joins TRBV6-5 to TRBJ1-4; 8 bases map to TRBD1. Germline assignment: CDR1 MNHEY and CDR2 SVGAGI. This CDR3 spans 14 amino acids. With V trimmed by 6 bases and J by 6 bases, 6 bases remained unmatched. The CDR3 loop reads CASSRTGSDEKLFF. In nucleotides, the CDR3 is TGTGCCAGCAGCAGGACAGGGTCGGATGAAAAACTGTTTTTT.

The J gene is TRBJ2-3, the V gene TRBV11-3, with 12 bases fitting TRBD2. Germline values: CDR1 SGHNT, CDR2 YENEEA. The junction had 8 bases not matched to a gene; V was cut back by 5 bases and J by 5 bases. The CDR3 has 16 residues. CDR3 nucleotide sequence: TGTGCCAGCAGCCCCAGACTAGCGGGAGAAGGAGATACGCAGTATTTT. Amino acids: CASSPRLAGEGDTQYF. Filled out from reference TRBV11-3 and TRBJ2-3, the complete variable domain reads EAGVVQSPRYKIIEKKQPVAFWCNPISGHNTLYWYLQNLGQGPELLIRYENEEAVDDSQLPKDRFSAERLKGVDSTLKIQPAELGDSAVYLCASSPRLAGEGDTQYFGPGTRLTVL.

Comment on this clone: A read error may produce the germline difference seen at one junction end. V usage is TRBV11-3 and J usage is TRBJ2-7, with TRBD1 identical over 9 bases. Germline CDR1 reads SGHNT; CDR2 reads YENEEA. The CDR3 loop spans 14 amino acids. The CDR3 loop is CASSLARKGTGYHF. The DNA for the CDR3 is TGTGCCAGCAGCTTAGCCCGTAAAGGGACAGGGTATCACTTC.

The chain recombines TRBV3-1 (or the pseudogene TRBV3-2) with TRBJ1-2; TRBD1 agrees at 9 bases. Unmatched junction bases numbered 12, after V lost 5 bases and J lost 8 bases. The germline CDR1 and CDR2 sequences are LGHDT and YNNKEL (reference sequence). This CDR3 has 15 residues. CDR3: CASSGTGGTGHGYTF. The CDR3 DNA sequence: TGTGCCAGCAGCGGTACCGGGGGGACAGGGCACGGCTACACCTTC.

The J gene is TRBJ2-1, the V gene TRBV11-2, with a tentative D call TRBD1 (6 bases). This CDR3 contains 15 residues. From germline, CDR1 is SGHAT and CDR2 FQNNGV. Trimming cost V 2 bases and J 4 bases, with 12 bases left between them. In nucleotides, the CDR3 is TGTGCCAGCAGCTTATTTGGGGGCGAGTACAATGAGCAGTTCTTC. It yields the protein CASSLFGGEYNEQFF.

The CDR3 nucleotides are TGTGCCAGCAGCCGGACGGTCACTAACTACGAGCAGTACTTC. Amino acids: CASSRTVTNYEQYF. The chain links TRBV5-4 to TRBJ2-7; the D is unclear. The germline V and J ends were trimmed by 4 bases and 3 bases, with 14 bases remaining between them. The CDR3 has 14 amino acids. The V gene's germline CDR1 is SGHNT and CDR2 YYREEE (reference sequence).

V and J are TRBV19 and TRBJ1-5; 7 nucleotides align to TRBD1. CDR1 is LNHDA, CDR2 SQIVND, per germline (reference sequence). This CDR3 has 13 amino acids. With 8 bases clipped from V and 2 bases from J, the junction kept 3 bases outside the gene matches. This CDR3 is CASRDRGNQPQHF. CDR3 DNA sequence: TGTGCCAGTCGAGACAGGGGCAATCAGCCCCAGCATTTT.

The V gene is TRBV27, the J gene TRBJ1-6; D is undetermined. The V gene's germline CDR1 is MNHEY and CDR2 SMNVEV (reference sequence). The CDR3 totals 12 residues. V shed 4 bases and J shed 12 bases, with 10 bases lying between them. CDR3 loop: CASSSPPGPLHF. The CDR3 DNA reads as TGTGCCAGCAGTTCGCCTCCCGGACCCCTCCACTTT.

The chain combines TRBV18 with TRBJ2-1, with TRBD1 identical over 8 bases. Unmatched junction bases numbered 4, after V lost 4 bases and J lost 5 bases. This CDR3 is built from 14 residues. The germline V gene encodes CDR1 KGHSH and CDR2 LQKENI. The CDR3 coding sequence is TGTGCCAGCTCACGACAGGGGACCGACAATGAGCAGTTCTTC. Translated: CASSRQGTDNEQFF.

The rearrangement uses TRBV6-5 and TRBJ1-5; D is unresolved. This CDR3 contains 13 residues. In germline, CDR1 is MNHEY, CDR2 SVGAGI. The V end was cut by 7 bases, the J end by 5 bases, with 12 bases between. The CDR3 DNA sequence: TGTGCCAGCACGGAAAGGTTCGATCAGCCCCAGCATTTT. Residues: CASTERFDQPQHF.

The J gene is TRBJ1-2, the V gene TRBV19; D is perhaps TRBD1 (5 bases). Per the germline V gene, CDR1 is LNHDA and CDR2 is SQIVND (reference sequence). V lost 4 bases, J lost 5 bases, and 17 bases lay in between. The CDR3 spans 15 residues. CDR3 sequence: CASSTRGPKMYGYTF. CDR3 nucleotide sequence: TGTGCCAGTAGTACGAGGGGACCTAAGATGTATGGCTACACCTTC.

The V and J genes are TRBV19 and TRBJ1-1; the D gene is possibly TRBD1 (5 bases). CDR3 length equals 14 residues. V lost 6 bases and J lost 1, with 12 bases in between. In germline, CDR1 is LNHDA, CDR2 SQIVND (reference sequence). CDR3 sequence (DNA): TGTGCCAGTAGGAACCGCAGGGAGAACACTGAAGCTTTCTTT. The encoded protein is CASRNRRENTEAFF.

This sequence joins TRBV19 and TRBJ1-4; D gene ambiguous. V gave up 4 bases and J gave up 0 bases, with 6 bases separating them. Germline V gene sequence: CDR1 LNHDA, CDR2 SQIVND (reference sequence). The length of the CDR3 is 14 residues. The CDR3, as DNA: TGTGCCAGTAGTAGTCATTCAACTAATGAAAAACTGTTTTTT. Protein sequence: CASSSHSTNEKLFF.

This clone was observed a handful of times. The rearrangement uses TRBV27 and TRBJ1-6; TRBD1 might be the D (5 bases). The CDR3 consists of 13 residues. From germline, CDR1 is MNHEY and CDR2 SMNVEV (reference sequence). V was shortened by 0 bases and J by 8 bases, with 5 bases between the two germline ends. CDR3 loop: CASSLSRDSPLHF. CDR3 nucleotide sequence: TGTGCCAGCAGTTTATCCAGGGATTCACCCCTCCACTTT.

This sequence joins TRBV19 and TRBJ1-2; D remains ambiguous. V lost 6 bases and J 6 bases, leaving 8 bases between the germline ends. From germline, CDR1 is LNHDA and CDR2 SQIVND (reference sequence). The CDR3 contains 11 residues. CDR3 nucleotides: TGTGCCAGTAGGGAAGCCGATGGCTACACCTTC. It is translated as CASREADGYTF.

This chain connects TRBV6-6 to TRBJ2-1; D is perhaps TRBD2 (6 bases). This CDR3 comprises 14 residues. Germline V gene sequence: CDR1 MNHNY, CDR2 SVGAGI (reference sequence). V lost 6 bases to trimming and J lost 3 bases, with 12 bases between them. The CDR3 reads CASREGSNYNEQFF. The CDR3 DNA reads TGTGCCAGCAGGGAGGGCTCCAACTACAATGAGCAGTTCTTC.

This sequence joins TRBV18 and TRBJ1-2; 9 positions agree with TRBD1. The CDR3 contains 14 residues. Germline V gene sequence: CDR1 KGHSH, CDR2 LQKENI. The junction had 2 bases not matched to a gene; V was cut back by 6 bases and J by 0 bases. The CDR3 spells CASSRDRANYGYTF. The DNA for the CDR3 is TGTGCCAGCTCCCGGGACAGGGCTAACTATGGCTACACCTTC.

The chain employs TRBV5-1 and TRBJ2-2; D gene uncertain. Germline V gives CDR1 SGHRS, CDR2 YFSETQ. V dropped 5 bases and J dropped 3 bases, with 11 bases sitting between them. This CDR3 has 14 residues. CDR3 sequence: CASSRRVDTGELFF. The CDR3 nucleotides are TGCGCCAGCAGTCGCCGGGTGGACACCGGGGAGCTGTTTTTT.

This rearrangement joins TRBV25-1 to TRBJ1-2; D may be TRBD1 (5 bases). The CDR3 is 15 amino acids. The germline gives CDR1 MGHDK, CDR2 SYGVNS. V was pared by 1 base and J by 8 bases, with 17 bases between. The CDR3 sequence is CASSEFGKGTKGYTF. The CDR3, as DNA: TGTGCCAGCAGTGAATTTGGGAAGGGGACGAAGGGCTACACCTTC.

In its sample, this clone was seen a few times. The rearrangement uses TRBV10-1 and TRBJ2-3; the D gene is possibly TRBD2 (6 bases). In germline, CDR1 is WNHNN, CDR2 SYGVQD (reference sequence). Deletions cut 5 bases from V and 15 bases from J, with 18 bases between. The CDR3 contains 12 residues. Here the CDR3 reads CASSPRDSYRYF. The CDR3 nucleotides are TGCGCCAGCAGTCCTCGGGACTCCTACCGATATTTT.

About this clone: Other DNA sequences in this specimen translate into the identical CDR3. V usage is TRBV5-1 and J usage is TRBJ1-1; tentatively, D is TRBD1 (5 bases). CDR3 length: 13 residues. V lost 2 bases to trimming and J lost 3 bases, with 8 bases between them. The germline V gene encodes CDR1 SGHRS and CDR2 YFSETQ. CDR3 in amino acids: CASSLQGDTEAFF. The CDR3 nucleotides read TGCGCCAGCAGCTTACAAGGGGACACTGAAGCTTTCTTT. Filled out from reference TRBV5-1 and TRBJ1-1, the complete variable domain reads KAGVTQTPRYLIKTRGQQVTLSCSPISGHRSVSWYQQTPGQGLQFLFEYFSETQRNKGNFPGRFSGRQFSNSRSEMNVSTLELGDSALYLCASSLQGDTEAFFGQGTRLTVV.

The chain employs TRBV28 and TRBJ2-1; 8 nucleotides agree with TRBD1. Germline assignment: CDR1 MDHEN and CDR2 SYDVKM. V lost 2 bases and J lost 8; bases outside the gene matches: 2. The CDR3 extends over 13 amino acids. The CDR3 loop is CASSLGGQDEQFF. CDR3 nucleotide sequence: TGTGCCAGCAGTTTAGGGGGACAGGATGAGCAGTTCTTC.

The rearrangement links TRBV5-1 to TRBJ1-3, with D possibly TRBD1 on 5 matching bases. The length of the CDR3 is 16 residues. Looked up from germline, CDR1 is SGHRS and CDR2 is YFSETQ. V gave up 0 bases and J gave up 0 bases, with 10 bases separating them. The CDR3 sequence is CASSLGPTDSGNTIYF. As DNA, the CDR3 is TGCGCCAGCAGCTTGGGACCGACAGACTCTGGAAACACCATATATTTT.

The chain employs TRBV13 and TRBJ1-6; TRBD1 is a possible D gene (5 bases). Germline V gives CDR1 PRHDT, CDR2 FYEKMQ (reference sequence). Trimming pared 5 bases from V and 5 bases from J, leaving 10 bases between. This CDR3 spans 14 amino acids. The CDR3 nucleotides read TGTGCCAGCAGCCCCCGGGGGGATAATTCACCCCTCCACTTT. Protein: CASSPRGDNSPLHF.

The chain carries TRBV18 and TRBJ2-5, with 8 bases fitting TRBD2. Germline CDR1 KGHSH, CDR2 LQKENI. Unmatched junction bases numbered 6, after V lost 2 bases and J lost 1 base. The CDR3 contains 16 residues. CDR3 amino acids: CASSPVAGPIQETQYF. As DNA, the CDR3 is TGTGCCAGCTCACCAGTAGCGGGGCCAATCCAAGAGACCCAGTACTTC.

The rearrangement uses TRBV6-5 and TRBJ2-7, with TRBD1 matching 7 bases. V trimming: 4 bases; J trimming: 7 bases; junction bases outside the gene matches: 4. In germline, CDR1 is MNHEY, CDR2 SVGAGI. This CDR3 is 12 amino acids long. CDR3 DNA sequence: TGTGCCAGCAGTTGGACAGGCGAGGAGCAGTACTTC. Protein sequence: CASSWTGEEQYF.

The gene calls are TRBV5-1 and TRBJ1-1, with 9 bases aligning to TRBD1. The CDR3 is 14 residues long. The V gene's germline CDR1 is SGHRS and CDR2 YFSETQ. V lost 3 bases and J lost 2; bases outside the gene matches: 2. In DNA, the CDR3 is TGCGCCAGCAGCTGGGACAGGGCAAACACTGAAGCTTTCTTT. Translated, it gives CASSWDRANTEAFF.